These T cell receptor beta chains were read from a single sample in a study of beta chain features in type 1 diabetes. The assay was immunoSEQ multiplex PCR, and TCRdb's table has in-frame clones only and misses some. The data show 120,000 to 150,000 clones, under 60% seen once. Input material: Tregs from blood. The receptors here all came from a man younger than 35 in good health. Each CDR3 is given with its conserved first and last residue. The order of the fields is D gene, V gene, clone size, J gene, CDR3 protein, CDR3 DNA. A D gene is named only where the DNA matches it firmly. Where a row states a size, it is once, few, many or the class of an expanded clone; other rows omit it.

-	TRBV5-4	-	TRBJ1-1	CASSLEGPETEAFF	TGTGCCAGCAGCTTGGAGGGGCCCGAGACTGAAGCTTTCTTT
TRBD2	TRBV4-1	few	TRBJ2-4	CASSQARLAGGGNIQYF	TGCGCCAGCAGCCAAGCCCGGCTAGCGGGAGGAGGTAACATTCAGTACTTC
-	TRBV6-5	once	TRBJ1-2	CASSPDGPSGYTF	TGTGCCAGCAGTCCAGACGGGCCTAGCGGCTACACCTTC
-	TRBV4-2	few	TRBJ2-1	CASSQGYRELSYNEQFF	TGTGCCAGCAGCCAAGGGTACAGGGAACTTTCCTACAATGAGCAGTTCTTC
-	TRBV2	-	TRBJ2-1	CASSGPEQFF	TGTGCCAGCTCAGGTCCTGAGCAGTTCTTC
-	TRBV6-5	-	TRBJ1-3	CASVDTLGNTIYF	TGTGCCAGCGTTGACACGCTAGGAAACACCATATATTTT
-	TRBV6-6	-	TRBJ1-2	CASSLQGGYTF	TGTGCCAGCAGTCTGCAGGGGGGCTACACCTTC
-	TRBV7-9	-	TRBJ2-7	CASSLWGLATYEQYF	TGTGCCAGCAGCTTATGGGGTTTAGCGACGTACGAGCAGTACTTC
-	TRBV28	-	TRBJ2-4	CASRSYGADIQYF	TGTGCCAGCAGGTCCTATGGTGCCGACATTCAGTACTTC
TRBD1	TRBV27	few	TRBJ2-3	CASSLSLGQGTAADTQYF	TGTGCCAGCAGTTTATCGTTGGGACAGGGTACAGCAGCAGATACGCAGTATTTT
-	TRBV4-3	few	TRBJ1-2	CASSQGPSGGDYGYTF	TGCGCCAGCAGCCAAGGGCCGTCCGGGGGTGACTATGGCTACACCTTC
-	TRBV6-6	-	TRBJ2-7	CASREEGEQYF	TGTGCCAGCAGGGAGGAGGGCGAGCAGTACTTC
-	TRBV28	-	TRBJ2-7	CASSLLDFGAYEQYF	TGTGCCAGCAGTTTATTAGATTTCGGGGCCTACGAGCAGTACTTC
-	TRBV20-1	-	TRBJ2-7	CSASLQGMEYF	TGCAGTGCTAGCCTCCAGGGGATGGAGTACTTC
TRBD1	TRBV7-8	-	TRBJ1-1	CASSQRTPRGDTEAFF	TGTGCCAGCAGCCAGCGGACCCCCAGGGGGGACACTGAAGCTTTCTTT
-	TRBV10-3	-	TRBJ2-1	CAISERLGINEQFF	TGTGCCATCAGTGAGAGACTAGGGATCAATGAGCAGTTCTTC
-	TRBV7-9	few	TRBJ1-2	CASSLVSPRNYGYTF	TGTGCCAGCAGCTTAGTTTCACCGCGGAACTATGGCTACACCTTC
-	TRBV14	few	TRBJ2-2	CASNLIGGATGELFF	TGTGCCAGCAATCTTATCGGAGGCGCGACCGGGGAGCTGTTTTTT
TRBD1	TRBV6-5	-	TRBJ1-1	CASKLTGGGEAFF	TGTGCCAGCAAGCTGACAGGGGGCGGTGAAGCTTTCTTT
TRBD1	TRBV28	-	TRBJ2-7	CASSRQGTNEQYF	TGTGCCAGCAGTCGACAGGGGACGAACGAGCAGTACTTC
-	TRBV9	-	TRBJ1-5	CASSVQGNQPQHF	TGTGCCAGCAGCGTACAGGGAAATCAGCCCCAGCATTTT
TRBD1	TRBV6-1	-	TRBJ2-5	CASRGTGQETQYF	TGTGCCAGCAGGGGGACAGGACAAGAGACCCAGTACTTC
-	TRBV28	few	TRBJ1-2	CASSQYRAGLGYTF	TGTGCCAGCAGTCAGTACCGAGCGGGCCTTGGCTACACCTTC
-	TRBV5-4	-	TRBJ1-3	CASSEGLDSTGNTIYF	TGTGCCAGCAGCGAGGGACTCGATAGTACGGGAAACACCATATATTTT
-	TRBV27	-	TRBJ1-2	CASSISRVYGYTF	TGTGCCAGCAGTATATCACGGGTCTATGGCTACACCTTC
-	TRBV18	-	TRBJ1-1	CASSPRGDTEAFF	TGTGCCAGCTCACCAAGAGGAGACACTGAAGCTTTCTTT
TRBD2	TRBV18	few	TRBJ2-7	CASSPGLAGSYEQYF	TGTGCCAGCTCACCGGGACTAGCGGGTTCCTACGAGCAGTACTTC
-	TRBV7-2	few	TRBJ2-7	CASSHPGFYEQYF	TGTGCCAGCAGTCACCCCGGGTTCTACGAGCAGTACTTC
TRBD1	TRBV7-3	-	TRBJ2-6	CASSPGTGYANVLTF	TGTGCCAGCAGCCCCGGGACAGGTTACGCCAACGTCCTGACTTTC
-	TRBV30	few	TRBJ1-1	CAWSEGDYTEAFF	TGTGCCTGGAGTGAAGGGGATTACACTGAAGCTTTCTTT
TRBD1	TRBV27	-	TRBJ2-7	CASSLGTGSYEQYF	TGTGCCAGCAGTTTAGGGACAGGCTCCTACGAGCAGTACTTC
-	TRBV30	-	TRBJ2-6	CAWSPGGPPGANVLTF	TGTGCCTGGAGTCCGGGGGGCCCCCCTGGGGCCAACGTCCTGACTTTC
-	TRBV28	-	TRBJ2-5	CAGSKSPYQETQYF	TGTGCCGGGAGCAAGAGCCCATACCAAGAGACCCAGTACTTC
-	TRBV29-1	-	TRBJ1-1	CSVAQGRGEAFF	TGCAGCGTTGCACAGGGCCGTGGTGAAGCTTTCTTT
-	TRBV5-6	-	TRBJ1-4	CASSLGQQGVNEKLFF	TGTGCCAGCAGCTTAGGCCAACAGGGAGTGAATGAAAAACTGTTTTTT
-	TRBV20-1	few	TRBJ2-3	CSASGAQYF	TGCAGTGCTTCAGGGGCGCAGTATTTT
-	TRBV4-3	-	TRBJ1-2	CASSQIPGYYNYGYTF	TGCGCCAGCAGCCAAATTCCGGGGTATTACAACTATGGCTACACCTTC
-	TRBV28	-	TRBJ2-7	CASSLRAIYEQYF	TGTGCCAGCAGTTTGCGGGCCATCTACGAGCAGTACTTC
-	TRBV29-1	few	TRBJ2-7	CSVVGAGDVYEQYF	TGCAGCGTTGTAGGGGCAGGGGATGTATACGAGCAGTACTTC
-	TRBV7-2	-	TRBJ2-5	CASSSTAAETQYF	TGTGCCAGCAGCTCGACGGCGGCGGAGACCCAGTACTTC
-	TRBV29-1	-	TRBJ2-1	CSSRRSYNEQFF	TGCAGCTCTCGGCGGTCCTACAATGAGCAGTTCTTC
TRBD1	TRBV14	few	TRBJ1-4	CASRRDRDDEKLFF	TGTGCCAGCAGACGCGACAGGGACGATGAAAAACTGTTTTTT
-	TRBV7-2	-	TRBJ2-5	CASSPTGLRETQYF	TGTGCCAGCAGCCCCACGGGTCTAAGAGAGACCCAGTACTTC
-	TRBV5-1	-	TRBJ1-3	CASSWGARPGGGNTIYF	TGCGCCAGCAGCTGGGGAGCGAGACCGGGGGGAGGAAACACCATATATTTT
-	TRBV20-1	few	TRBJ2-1	CSARSYNEQFF	TGCAGTGCCAGGTCCTACAATGAGCAGTTCTTC
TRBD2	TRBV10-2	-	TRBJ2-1	CASSEIRGLAENSYNEQFF	TGCGCCAGCAGTGAGATTAGGGGACTAGCGGAAAACTCCTACAATGAGCAGTTCTTC
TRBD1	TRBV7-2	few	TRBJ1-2	CASSGRTTGDGGYTF	TGTGCCAGCAGCGGACGAACCACAGGGGACGGTGGCTACACCTTC
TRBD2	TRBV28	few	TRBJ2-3	CASSSRTRGADTQYF	TGTGCCAGCAGCAGCAGAACCCGGGGGGCAGATACGCAGTATTTT
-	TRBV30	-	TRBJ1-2	CAWARGSPSTF	-
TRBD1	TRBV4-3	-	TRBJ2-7	CASSFGTDHEQYF	TGCGCCAGCAGCTTTGGGACAGATCACGAGCAGTACTTC
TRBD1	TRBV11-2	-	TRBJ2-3	CATEPGQGFSDTQYF	TGTGCCACTGAACCGGGACAGGGGTTTTCAGATACGCAGTATTTT
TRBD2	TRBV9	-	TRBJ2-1	CASSVERIAGGNEQFF	TGTGCCAGCAGCGTAGAGCGCATAGCGGGGGGGAATGAGCAGTTCTTC
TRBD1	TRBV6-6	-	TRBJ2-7	CASRGNRGLNSYEQYF	TGTGCCAGCAGGGGAAACAGGGGTTTGAACTCCTACGAGCAGTACTTC
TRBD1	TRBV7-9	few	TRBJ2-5	CASSLAIGDRRQETQYF	TGTGCCAGCAGCTTAGCGATAGGGGACAGGCGACAAGAGACCCAGTACTTC